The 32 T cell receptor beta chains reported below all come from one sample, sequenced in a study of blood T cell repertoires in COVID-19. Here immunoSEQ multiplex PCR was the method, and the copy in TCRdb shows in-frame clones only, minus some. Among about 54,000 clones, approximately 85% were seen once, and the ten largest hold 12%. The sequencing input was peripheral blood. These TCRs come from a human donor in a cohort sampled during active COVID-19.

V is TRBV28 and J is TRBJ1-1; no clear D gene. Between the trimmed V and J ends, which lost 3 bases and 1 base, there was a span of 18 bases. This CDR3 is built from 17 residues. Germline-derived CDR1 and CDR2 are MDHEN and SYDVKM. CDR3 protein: CASSFRGAMAANTEAFF. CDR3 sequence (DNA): TGTGCCAGCAGTTTCCGCGGTGCGATGGCCGCGAACACTGAAGCTTTCTTT. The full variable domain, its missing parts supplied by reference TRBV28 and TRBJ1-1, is DVKVTQSSRYLVKRTGEKVFLECVQDMDHENMFWYRQDPGLGLRLIYFSYDVKMKEKGDIPEGYSVSREKKERFSLILESASTNQTSMYLCASSFRGAMAANTEAFFGQGTRLTVV.

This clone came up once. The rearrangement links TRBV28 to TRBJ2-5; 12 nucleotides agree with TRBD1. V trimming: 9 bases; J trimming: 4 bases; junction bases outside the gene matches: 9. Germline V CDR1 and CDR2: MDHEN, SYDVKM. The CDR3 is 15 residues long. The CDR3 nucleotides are TGTGCCAGTCTCACCGGGACAGGGGGCAGAGAGACCCAGTACTTC. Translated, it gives CASLTGTGGRETQYF.

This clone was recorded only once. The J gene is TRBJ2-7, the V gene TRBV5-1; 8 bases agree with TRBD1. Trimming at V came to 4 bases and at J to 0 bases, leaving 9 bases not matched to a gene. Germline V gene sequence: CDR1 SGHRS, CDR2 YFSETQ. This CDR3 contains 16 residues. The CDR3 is CASSNRGQGLSYEQYF. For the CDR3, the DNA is TGCGCCAGCAGCAACCGAGGACAGGGCCTCTCCTACGAGCAGTACTTC.

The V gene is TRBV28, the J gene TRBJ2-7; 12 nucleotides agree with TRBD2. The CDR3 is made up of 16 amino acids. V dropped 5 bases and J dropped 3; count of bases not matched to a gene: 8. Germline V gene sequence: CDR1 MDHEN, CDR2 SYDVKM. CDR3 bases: TGTGCCAGCAGTCCCCTAGCGGGAGGGATATTCTACGAGCAGTACTTC. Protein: CASSPLAGGIFYEQYF.

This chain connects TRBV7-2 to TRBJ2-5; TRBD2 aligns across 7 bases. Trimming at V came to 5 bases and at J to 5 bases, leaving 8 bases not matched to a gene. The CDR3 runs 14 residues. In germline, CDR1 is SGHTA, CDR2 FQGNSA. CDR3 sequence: CASSPLGREETQYF. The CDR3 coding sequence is TGTGCCAGCAGCCCACTAGGGCGGGAGGAGACCCAGTACTTC.

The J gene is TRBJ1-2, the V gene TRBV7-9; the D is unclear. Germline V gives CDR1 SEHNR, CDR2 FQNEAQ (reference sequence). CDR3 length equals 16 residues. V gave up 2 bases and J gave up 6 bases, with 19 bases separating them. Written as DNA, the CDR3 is TGTGCCAGCAGCTTAAAGTTAACCTCCCTGGCCCATGGCTACACCTTC. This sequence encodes CASSLKLTSLAHGYTF.

The CDR3 sequence is CASSRGNQETQYF. The CDR3 DNA sequence: TGTGCCAGCTCAAGGGGGAACCAAGAGACCCAGTACTTC. The chain is built from TRBV27 and TRBJ2-5; perhaps TRBD1 as D (6 bases). With 8 bases removed from V and 0 bases from J, the gap between germline ends came to 10 bases. Germline lookup yields CDR1 MNHEY and CDR2 SMNVEV (reference sequence). The CDR3 sequence is 13 residues long.

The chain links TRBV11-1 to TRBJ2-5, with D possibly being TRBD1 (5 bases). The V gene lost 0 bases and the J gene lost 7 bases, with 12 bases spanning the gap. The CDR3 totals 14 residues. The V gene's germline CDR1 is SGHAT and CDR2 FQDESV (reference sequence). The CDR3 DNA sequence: TGTGCCAGCAGCTTAGCGCAGGGCTCGGGGACCCAGTACTTC. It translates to CASSLAQGSGTQYF.

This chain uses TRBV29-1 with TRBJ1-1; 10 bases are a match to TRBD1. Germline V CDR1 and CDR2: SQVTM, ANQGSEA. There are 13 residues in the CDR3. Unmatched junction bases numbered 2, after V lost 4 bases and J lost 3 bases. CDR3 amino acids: CSVGQGADTEAFF. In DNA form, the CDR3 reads TGCAGCGTTGGACAGGGGGCGGACACTGAAGCTTTCTTT.

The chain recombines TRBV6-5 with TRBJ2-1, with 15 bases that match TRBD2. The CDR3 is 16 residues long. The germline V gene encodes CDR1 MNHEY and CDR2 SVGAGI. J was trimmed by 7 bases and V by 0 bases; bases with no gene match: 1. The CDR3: CASSYSGLAGGNEQFF. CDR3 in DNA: TGTGCCAGCAGTTACTCGGGACTAGCGGGAGGTAATGAGCAGTTCTTC.

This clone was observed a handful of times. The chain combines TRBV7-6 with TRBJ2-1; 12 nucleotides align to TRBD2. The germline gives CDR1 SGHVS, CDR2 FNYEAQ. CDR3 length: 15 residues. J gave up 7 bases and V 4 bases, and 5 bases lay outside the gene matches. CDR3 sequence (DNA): TGTGCCAGCAGCTCACCTAGCGGGAGGGGGAATGAGCAGTTCTTC. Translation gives CASSSPSGRGNEQFF.

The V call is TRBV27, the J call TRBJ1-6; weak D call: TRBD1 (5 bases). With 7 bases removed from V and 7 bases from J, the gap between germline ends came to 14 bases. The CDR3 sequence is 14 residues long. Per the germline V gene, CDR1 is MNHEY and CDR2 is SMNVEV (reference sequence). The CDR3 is CASTRQGENSPLHF. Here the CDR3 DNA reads TGTGCCAGCACCCGTCAGGGTGAAAATTCACCCCTCCACTTT.

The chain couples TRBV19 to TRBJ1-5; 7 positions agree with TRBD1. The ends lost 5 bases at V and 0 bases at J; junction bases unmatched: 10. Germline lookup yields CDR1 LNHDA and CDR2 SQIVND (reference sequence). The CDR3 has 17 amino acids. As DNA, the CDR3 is TGTGCCAGTAGTCCGCCGGGCAGGGGGAATAGCAATCAGCCCCAGCATTTT. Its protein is CASSPPGRGNSNQPQHF.

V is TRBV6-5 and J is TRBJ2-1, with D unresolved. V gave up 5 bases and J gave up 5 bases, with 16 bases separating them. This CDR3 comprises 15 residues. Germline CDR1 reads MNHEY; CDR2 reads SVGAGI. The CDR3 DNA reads TGTGCCAGCAGTCCCAACACCGCCCTGGACAATGAGCAGTTCTTC. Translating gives CASSPNTALDNEQFF.

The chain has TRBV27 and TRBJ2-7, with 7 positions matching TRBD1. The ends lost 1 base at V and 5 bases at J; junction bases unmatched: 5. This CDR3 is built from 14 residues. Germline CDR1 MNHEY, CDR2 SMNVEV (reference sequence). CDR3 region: CASSLFPGQNEQYF. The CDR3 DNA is TGTGCCAGCAGTTTATTTCCGGGACAGAACGAGCAGTACTTC.

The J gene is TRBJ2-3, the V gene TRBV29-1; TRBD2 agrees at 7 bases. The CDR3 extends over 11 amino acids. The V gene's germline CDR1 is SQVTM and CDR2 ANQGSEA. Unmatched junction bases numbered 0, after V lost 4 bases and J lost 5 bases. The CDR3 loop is CSVGTRDTQYF. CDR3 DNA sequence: TGCAGCGTTGGGACTAGAGATACGCAGTATTTT.

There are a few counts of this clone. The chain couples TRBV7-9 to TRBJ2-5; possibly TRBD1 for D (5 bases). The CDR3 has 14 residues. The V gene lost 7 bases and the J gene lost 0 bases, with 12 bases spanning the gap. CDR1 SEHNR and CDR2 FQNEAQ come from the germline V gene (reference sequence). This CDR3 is CASTSDRYQETQYF. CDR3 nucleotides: TGTGCCAGCACCAGCGACAGATACCAAGAGACCCAGTACTTC.

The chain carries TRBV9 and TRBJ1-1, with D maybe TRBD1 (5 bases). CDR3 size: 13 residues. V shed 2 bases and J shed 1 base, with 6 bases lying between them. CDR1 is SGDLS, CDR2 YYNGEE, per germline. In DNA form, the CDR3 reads TGTGCCAGCAGCGTGGGGCCGAACACTGAAGCTTTCTTT. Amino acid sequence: CASSVGPNTEAFF. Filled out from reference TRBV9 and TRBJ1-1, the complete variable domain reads DSGVTQTPKHLITATGQRVTLRCSPRSGDLSVYWYQQSLDQGLQFLIQYYNGEERAKGNILERFSAQQFPDLHSELNLSSLELGDSALYFCASSVGPNTEAFFGQGTRLTVV.

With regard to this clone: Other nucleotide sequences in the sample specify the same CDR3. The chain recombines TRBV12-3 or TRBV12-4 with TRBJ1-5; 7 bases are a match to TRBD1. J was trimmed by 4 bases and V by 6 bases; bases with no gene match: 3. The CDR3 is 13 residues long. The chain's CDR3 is CASRTGSNQPQHF. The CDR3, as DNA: TGTGCCAGCAGGACAGGGTCAAATCAGCCCCAGCATTTT.

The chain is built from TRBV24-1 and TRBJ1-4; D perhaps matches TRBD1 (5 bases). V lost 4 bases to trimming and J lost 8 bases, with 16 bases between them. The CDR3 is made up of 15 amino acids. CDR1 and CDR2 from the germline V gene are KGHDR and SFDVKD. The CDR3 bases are TGTGCCACCAGTGACGCCGGTCAGGGAGGGGAAAAACTGTTTTTT. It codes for CATSDAGQGGEKLFF.

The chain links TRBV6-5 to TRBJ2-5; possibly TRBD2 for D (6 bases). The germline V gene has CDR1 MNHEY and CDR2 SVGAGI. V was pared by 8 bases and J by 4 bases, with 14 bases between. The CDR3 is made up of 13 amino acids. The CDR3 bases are TGTGCCAGCGCGGGGAGTCGGGGAGAGACCCAGTACTTC. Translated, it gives CASAGSRGETQYF.

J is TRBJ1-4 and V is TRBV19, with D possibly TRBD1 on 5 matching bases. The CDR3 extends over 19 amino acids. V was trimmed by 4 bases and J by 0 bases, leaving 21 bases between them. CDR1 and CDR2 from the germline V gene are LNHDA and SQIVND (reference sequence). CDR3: CASSTGGPGRTPTNEKLFF. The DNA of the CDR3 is TGTGCCAGTAGTACCGGGGGACCGGGACGGACACCAACTAATGAAAAACTGTTTTTT. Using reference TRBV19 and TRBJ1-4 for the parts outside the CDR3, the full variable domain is DGGITQSPKYLFRKEGQNVTLSCEQNLNHDAMYWYRQDPGQGLRLIYYSQIVNDFQKGDIAEGYSVSREKKESFPLTVTSAQKNPTAFYLCASSTGGPGRTPTNEKLFFGSGTQLSVL.

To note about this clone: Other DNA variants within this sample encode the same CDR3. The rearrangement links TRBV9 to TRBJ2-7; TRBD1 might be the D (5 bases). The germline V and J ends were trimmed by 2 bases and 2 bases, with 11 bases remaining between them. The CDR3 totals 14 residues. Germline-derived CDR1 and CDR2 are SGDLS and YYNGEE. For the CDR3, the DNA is TGTGCCAGCAGCGTTCAGGGTGTTCCCTACGAGCAGTACTTC. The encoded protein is CASSVQGVPYEQYF.

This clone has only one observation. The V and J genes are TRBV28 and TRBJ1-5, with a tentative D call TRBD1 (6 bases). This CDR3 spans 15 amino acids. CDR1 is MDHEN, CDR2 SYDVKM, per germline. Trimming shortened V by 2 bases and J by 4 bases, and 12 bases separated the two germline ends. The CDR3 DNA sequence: TGTGCCAGCAGTTTAGCCAGGGGCCTTAATCAGCCCCAGCATTTT. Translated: CASSLARGLNQPQHF.

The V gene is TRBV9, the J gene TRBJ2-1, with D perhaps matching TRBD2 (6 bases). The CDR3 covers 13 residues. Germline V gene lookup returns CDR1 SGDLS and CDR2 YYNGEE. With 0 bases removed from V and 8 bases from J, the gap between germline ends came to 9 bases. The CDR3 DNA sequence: TGTGCCAGCAGCGTAGGTAAGCGGGATGAGCAGTTCTTC. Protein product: CASSVGKRDEQFF. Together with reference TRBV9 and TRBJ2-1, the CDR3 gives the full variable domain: DSGVTQTPKHLITATGQRVTLRCSPRSGDLSVYWYQQSLDQGLQFLIQYYNGEERAKGNILERFSAQQFPDLHSELNLSSLELGDSALYFCASSVGKRDEQFFGPGTRLTVL.

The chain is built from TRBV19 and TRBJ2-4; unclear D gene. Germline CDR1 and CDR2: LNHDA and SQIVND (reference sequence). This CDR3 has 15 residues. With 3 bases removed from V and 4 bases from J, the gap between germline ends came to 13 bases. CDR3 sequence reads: CASSMVSISKNIQYF. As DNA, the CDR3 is TGTGCCAGTAGTATGGTTTCTATAAGTAAAAACATTCAGTACTTC.

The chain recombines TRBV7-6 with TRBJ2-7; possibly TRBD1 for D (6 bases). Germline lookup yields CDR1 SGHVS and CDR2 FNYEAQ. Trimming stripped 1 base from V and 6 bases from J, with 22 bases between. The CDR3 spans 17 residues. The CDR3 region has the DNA TGTGCCAGCAGCTTAGGGTTAGGTAATCCCCAGGGGCGCGAGCAGTACTTC. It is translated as CASSLGLGNPQGREQYF.

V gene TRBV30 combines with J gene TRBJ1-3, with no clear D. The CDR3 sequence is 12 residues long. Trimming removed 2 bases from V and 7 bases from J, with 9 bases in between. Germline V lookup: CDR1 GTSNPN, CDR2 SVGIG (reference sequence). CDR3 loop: CAWSTWSNTIYF. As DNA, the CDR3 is TGTGCCTGGAGTACTTGGTCGAACACCATATATTTT.

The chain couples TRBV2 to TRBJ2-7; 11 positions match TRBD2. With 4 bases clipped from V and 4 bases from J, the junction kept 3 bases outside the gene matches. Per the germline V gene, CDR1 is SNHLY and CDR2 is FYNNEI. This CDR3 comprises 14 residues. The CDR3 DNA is TGTGCCAGCAGTGCTAGCGGGAGGCAGTACGAGCAGTACTTC. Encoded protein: CASSASGRQYEQYF. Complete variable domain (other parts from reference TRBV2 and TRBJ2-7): EPEVTQTPSHQVTQMGQEVILRCVPISNHLYFYWYRQILGQKVEFLVSFYNNEISEKSEIFDDQFSVERPDGSNFTLKIRSTKLEDSAMYFCASSASGRQYEQYFGPGTRLTVT.

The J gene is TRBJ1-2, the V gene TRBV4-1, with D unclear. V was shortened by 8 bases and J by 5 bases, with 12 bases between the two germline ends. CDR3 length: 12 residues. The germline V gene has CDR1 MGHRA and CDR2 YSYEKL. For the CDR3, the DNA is TGCGCCAGCCCTCCGCGGGTTTATGGCTACACCTTC. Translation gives CASPPRVYGYTF.

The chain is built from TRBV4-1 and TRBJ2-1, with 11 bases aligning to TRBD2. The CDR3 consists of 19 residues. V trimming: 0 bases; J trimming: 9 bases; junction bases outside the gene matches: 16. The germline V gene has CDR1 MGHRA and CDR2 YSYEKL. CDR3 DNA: TGCGCCAGCAGCCAAGATCAGAGGGGGTCTAGCGGGAGGCGAGGTGAGCAGTTCTTC. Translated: CASSQDQRGSSGRRGEQFF.

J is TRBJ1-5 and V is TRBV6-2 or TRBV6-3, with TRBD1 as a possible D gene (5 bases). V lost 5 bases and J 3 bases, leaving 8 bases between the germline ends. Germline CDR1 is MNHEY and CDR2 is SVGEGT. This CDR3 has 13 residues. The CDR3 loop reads CASSGTNNQPQHF. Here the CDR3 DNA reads TGTGCCAGCAGTGGGACTAACAATCAGCCCCAGCATTTT.